This TCR beta chain emerged from a study of blood T cell repertoires in COVID-19. CDR1 and CDR2 (germline): MGHRA, YSYEKL. Trimming took 4 bases from V and 10 from J, leaving 17 bases between them. CDR3 length: 13 amino acids. Method: immunoSEQ multiplex PCR; TCRdb's copy keeps in-frame clones and lacks some. The data hold approximately 150,000 clones, with around 90% observed a single time. The chain employs TRBV4-1 and TRBJ2-7; D remains unclear. What was sequenced was peripheral blood. This TCR was sampled from a woman aged 55-75 years with active or convalescent COVID-19. CDR3 loop: CASSRPHEENQYF. In DNA form, the CDR3 reads TGCGCCAGCAGCCGGCCCCATGAAGAAAACCAGTACTTC.